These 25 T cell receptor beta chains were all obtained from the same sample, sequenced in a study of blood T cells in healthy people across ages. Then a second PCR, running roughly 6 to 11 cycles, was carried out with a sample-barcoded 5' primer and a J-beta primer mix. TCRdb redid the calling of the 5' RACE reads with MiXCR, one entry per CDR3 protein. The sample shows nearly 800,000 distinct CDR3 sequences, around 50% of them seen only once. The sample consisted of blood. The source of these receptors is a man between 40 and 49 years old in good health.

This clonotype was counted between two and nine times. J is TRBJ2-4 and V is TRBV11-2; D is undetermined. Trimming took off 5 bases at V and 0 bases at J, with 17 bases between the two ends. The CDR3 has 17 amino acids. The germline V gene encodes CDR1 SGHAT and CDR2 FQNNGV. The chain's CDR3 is CASSGVSIPLAKNIQYF. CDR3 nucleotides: TGTGCCAGCAGCGGAGTGTCTATCCCTCTAGCCAAAAACATTCAGTACTTC. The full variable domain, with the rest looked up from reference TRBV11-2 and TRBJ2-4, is EAGVAQSPRYKIIEKRQSVAFWCNPISGHATLYWYQQILGQGPKLLIQFQNNGVVDDSQLPKDRFSAERLKGVDSTLKIQPAKLEDSAVYLCASSGVSIPLAKNIQYFGAGTRLSVL.

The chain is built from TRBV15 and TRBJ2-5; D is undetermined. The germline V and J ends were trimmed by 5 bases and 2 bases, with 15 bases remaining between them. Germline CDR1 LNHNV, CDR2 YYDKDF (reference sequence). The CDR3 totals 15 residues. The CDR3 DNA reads TGTGCCACCAGCCTGGCCCTCTGGGGACAAGAGACCCAGTACTTC. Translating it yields CATSLALWGQETQYF.

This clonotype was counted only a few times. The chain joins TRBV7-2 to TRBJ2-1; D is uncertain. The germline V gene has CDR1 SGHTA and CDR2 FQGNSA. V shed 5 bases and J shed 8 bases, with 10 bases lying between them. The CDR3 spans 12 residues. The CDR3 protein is CASSPLPHEQFF. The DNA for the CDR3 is TGTGCCAGCAGCCCGCTACCTCATGAGCAGTTCTTC. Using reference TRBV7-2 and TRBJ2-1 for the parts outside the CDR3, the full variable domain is GAGVSQSPSNKVTEKGKDVELRCDPISGHTALYWYRQSLGQGLEFLIYFQGNSAPDKSGLPSDRFSAERTGGSVSTLTIQRTQQEDSAVYLCASSPLPHEQFFGPGTRLTVL.

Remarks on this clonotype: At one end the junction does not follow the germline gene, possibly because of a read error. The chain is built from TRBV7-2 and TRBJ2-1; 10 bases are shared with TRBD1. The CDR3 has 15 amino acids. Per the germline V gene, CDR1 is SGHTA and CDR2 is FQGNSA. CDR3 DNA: TGTGCCGGCAGCCTCGGACAGGGGGCCTACAATGAGCAGTTCTTC. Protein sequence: CAGSLGQGAYNEQFF. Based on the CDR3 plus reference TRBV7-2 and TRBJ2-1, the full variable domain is GAGVSQSPSNKVTEKGKDVELRCDPISGHTALYWYRQSLGQGLEFLIYFQGNSAPDKSGLPSDRFSAERTGGSVSTLTIQRTQQEDSAVYLCAGSLGQGAYNEQFFGPGTRLTVL.

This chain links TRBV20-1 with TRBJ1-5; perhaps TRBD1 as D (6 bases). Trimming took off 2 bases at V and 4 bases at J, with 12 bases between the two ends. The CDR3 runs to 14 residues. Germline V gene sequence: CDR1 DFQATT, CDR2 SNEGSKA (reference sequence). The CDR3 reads CSARLGADNQPQHF. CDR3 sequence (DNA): TGCAGTGCTAGACTGGGGGCGGATAATCAGCCCCAGCATTTT.

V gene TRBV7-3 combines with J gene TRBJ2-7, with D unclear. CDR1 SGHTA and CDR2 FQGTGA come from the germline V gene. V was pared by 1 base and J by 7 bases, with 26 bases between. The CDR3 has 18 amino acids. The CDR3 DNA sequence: TGTGCCAGCAGCTTAATCAGTTCTACTCGACCTTTAGACAATGAGCAGTACTTC. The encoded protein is CASSLISSTRPLDNEQYF.

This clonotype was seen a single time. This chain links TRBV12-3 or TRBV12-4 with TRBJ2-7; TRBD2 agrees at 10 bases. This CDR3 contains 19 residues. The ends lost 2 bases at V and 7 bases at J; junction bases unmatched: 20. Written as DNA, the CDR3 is TGTGCCAGCAGTTTAATAGCGGGAGGAGTAGGGGTTTCCTACAATGAGCAGTACTTC. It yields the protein CASSLIAGGVGVSYNEQYF.

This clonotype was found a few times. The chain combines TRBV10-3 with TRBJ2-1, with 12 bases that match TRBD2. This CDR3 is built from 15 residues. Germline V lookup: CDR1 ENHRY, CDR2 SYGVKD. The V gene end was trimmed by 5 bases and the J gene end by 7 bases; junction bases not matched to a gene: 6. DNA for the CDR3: TGTGCCATCAGTAGGACTAGCGGGACAGATAATGAGCAGTTCTTC. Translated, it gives CAISRTSGTDNEQFF.

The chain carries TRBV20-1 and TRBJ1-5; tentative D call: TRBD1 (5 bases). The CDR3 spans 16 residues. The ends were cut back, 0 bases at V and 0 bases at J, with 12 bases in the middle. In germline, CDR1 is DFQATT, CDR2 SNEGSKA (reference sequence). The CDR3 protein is CSARDYDSYSNQPQHF. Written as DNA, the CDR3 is TGCAGTGCTAGAGATTATGACAGCTATAGCAATCAGCCCCAGCATTTT.

Here the CDR3 reads CASSRSGTESYEQYF. CDR3 sequence (DNA): TGTGCCAGCAGCCGCTCCGGGACAGAATCCTACGAGCAGTACTTC. This chain links TRBV28 with TRBJ2-7, with 7 positions matching TRBD1. Germline trimming cut 6 bases from V and 1 base from J; bases unmatched to any gene: 9. This CDR3 spans 15 amino acids. The V gene's germline CDR1 is MDHEN and CDR2 SYDVKM.

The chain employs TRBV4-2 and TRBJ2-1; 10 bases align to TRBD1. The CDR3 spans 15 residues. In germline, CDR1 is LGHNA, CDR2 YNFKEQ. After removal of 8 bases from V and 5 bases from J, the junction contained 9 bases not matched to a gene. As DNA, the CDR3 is TGTGCCAGCCACGGACGACAGGGGGCGAACAATGAGCAGTTCTTC. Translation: CASHGRQGANNEQFF.

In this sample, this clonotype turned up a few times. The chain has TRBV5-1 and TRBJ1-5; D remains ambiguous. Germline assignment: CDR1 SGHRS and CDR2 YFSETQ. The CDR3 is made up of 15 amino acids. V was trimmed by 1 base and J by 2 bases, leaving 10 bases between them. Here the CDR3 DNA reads TGCGCCAGCAGCTTGAGACCTGGGGGCAATCAGCCCCAGCATTTT. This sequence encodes CASSLRPGGNQPQHF.

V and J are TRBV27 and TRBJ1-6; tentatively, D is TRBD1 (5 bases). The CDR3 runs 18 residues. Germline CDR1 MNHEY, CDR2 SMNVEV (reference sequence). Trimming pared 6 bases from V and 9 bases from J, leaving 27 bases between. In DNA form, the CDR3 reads TGTGCCAGCAGCCCGTCCCTGTTCACAGGTCGGGGAGGTTCACCCCTCCACTTT. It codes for CASSPSLFTGRGGSPLHF.

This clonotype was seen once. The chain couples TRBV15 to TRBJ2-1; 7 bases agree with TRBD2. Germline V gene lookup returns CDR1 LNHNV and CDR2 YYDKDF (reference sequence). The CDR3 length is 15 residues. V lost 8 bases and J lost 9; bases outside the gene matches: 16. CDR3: CATQVGGSRLIEQFF. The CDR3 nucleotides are TGTGCCACCCAGGTCGGGGGGAGCCGTTTAATTGAGCAGTTCTTC.

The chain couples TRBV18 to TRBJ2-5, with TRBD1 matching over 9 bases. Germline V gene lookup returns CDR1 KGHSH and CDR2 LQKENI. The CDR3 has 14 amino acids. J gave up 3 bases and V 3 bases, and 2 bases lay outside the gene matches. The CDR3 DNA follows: TGTGCCAGCTCACCGACAGGGGGTAAAGAGACCCAGTACTTC. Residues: CASSPTGGKETQYF. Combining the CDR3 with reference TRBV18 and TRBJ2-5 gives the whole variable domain NAGVMQNPRHLVRRRGQEARLRCSPMKGHSHVYWYRQLPEEGLKFMVYLQKENIIDESGMPKERFSAEFPKEGPSILRIQQVVRGDSAAYFCASSPTGGKETQYFGPGTRLLVL.

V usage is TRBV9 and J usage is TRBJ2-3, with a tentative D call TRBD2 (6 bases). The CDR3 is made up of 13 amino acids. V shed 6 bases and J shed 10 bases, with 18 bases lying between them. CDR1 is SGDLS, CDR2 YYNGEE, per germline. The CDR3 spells CASNDRAGNAQYF. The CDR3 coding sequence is TGTGCCAGCAACGACCGCGCGGGAAACGCGCAGTATTTT.

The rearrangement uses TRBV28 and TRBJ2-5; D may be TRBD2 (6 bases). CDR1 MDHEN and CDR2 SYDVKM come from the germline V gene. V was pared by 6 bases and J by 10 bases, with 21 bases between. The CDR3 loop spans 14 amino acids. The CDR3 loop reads CASRGEASRSGQYF. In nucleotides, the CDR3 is TGTGCCAGCAGGGGGGAGGCGAGTCGGAGTGGCCAGTACTTC.

This CDR3 reads CASSAAGQGAYEQYF. The CDR3 nucleotides read TGTGCCAGTAGTGCTGCCGGACAGGGGGCGTACGAGCAGTACTTC. V gene TRBV28 combines with J gene TRBJ2-7, with 11 bases matching TRBD1. Germline CDR1 MDHEN, CDR2 SYDVKM. This CDR3 has 15 amino acids. J gave up 4 bases and V 9 bases, and 11 bases lay outside the gene matches.

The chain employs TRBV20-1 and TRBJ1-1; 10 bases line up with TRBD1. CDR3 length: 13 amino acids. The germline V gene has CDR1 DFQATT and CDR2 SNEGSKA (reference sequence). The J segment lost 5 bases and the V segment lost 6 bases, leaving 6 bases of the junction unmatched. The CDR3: CSAQGTGETEAFF. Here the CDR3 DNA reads TGCAGTGCCCAAGGGACAGGGGAGACTGAAGCTTTCTTT.

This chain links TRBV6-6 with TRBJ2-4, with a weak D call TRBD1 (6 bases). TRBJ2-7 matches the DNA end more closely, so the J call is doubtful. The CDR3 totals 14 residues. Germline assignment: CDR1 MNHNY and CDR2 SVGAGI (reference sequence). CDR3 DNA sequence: TGTGCCAGCAGGAACCGGGACAAAGGGGGCGAGCAGTACTTC. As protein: CASRNRDKGGEQYF.

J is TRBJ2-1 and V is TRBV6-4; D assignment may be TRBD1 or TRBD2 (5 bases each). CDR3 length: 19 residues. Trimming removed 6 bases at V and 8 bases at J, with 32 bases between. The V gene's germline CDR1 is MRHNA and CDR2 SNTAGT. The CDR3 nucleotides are TGTGCCAGCAGAGGGGAGCCGTTAATGTTCAGGCATAGACTTGATGAGCAGTTCTTC. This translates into CASRGEPLMFRHRLDEQFF.

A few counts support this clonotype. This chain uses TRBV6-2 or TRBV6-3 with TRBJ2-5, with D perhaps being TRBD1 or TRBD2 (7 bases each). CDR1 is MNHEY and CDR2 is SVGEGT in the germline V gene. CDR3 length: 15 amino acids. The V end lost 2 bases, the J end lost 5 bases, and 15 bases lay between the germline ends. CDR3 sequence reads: CASSYLGTAGETQYF. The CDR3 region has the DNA TGTGCCAGCAGTTACCTTGGGACAGCGGGGGAGACCCAGTACTTC.

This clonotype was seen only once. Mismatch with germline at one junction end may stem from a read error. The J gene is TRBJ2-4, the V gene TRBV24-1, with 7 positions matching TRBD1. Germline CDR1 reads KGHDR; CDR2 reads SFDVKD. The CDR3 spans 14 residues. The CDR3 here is CAASEGGIVREQYF. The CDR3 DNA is TGTGCCGCCAGTGAAGGGGGCATCGTGAGAGAGCAGTACTTC.

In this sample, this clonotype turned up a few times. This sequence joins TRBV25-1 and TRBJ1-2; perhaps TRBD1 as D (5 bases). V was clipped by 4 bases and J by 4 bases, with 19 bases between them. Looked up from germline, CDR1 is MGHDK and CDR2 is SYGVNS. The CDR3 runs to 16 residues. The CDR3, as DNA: TGTGCCAGCAGTGGCCAGGGTTTTCAGCTTCGCTATGGCTACACCTTC. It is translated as CASSGQGFQLRYGYTF.

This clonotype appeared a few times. The CDR3 protein is CASRLHNTGGDYGYTF. The CDR3 DNA follows: TGTGCCAGCAGATTACACAACACAGGGGGCGACTATGGCTACACCTTC. V is TRBV6-1 and J is TRBJ1-2, with 9 bases fitting TRBD1. With V trimmed by 6 bases and J by 3 bases, 11 bases remained unmatched. This CDR3 has 16 residues. Per the germline V gene, CDR1 is MNHNS and CDR2 is SASEGT.